This passage covers 16 T cell receptor beta chains from one sample sequenced in a study of T-cell memory formation after mild COVID-19. TCRdb analysed the 5' RACE reads with MiXCR anew, one entry per CDR3 protein. This sample has 180,000 or so distinct CDR3 sequences, with approximately 10% found just once. Sequencing was performed on PBMCs or a T cell subset sorted from them (not recorded which). All receptors come from a man aged 18 to 30 who had mild COVID-19 (a few samples of this study predate the infection). Cell type and time point are not known.

This clonotype has only a few counts. A read error may account for a junction end that differs from germline. V and J are TRBV4-2 and TRBJ2-3; the match to TRBD2 covers 8 bases. The CDR3 covers 16 residues. Germline CDR1 is LGHNA and CDR2 is YNFKEQ. For the CDR3, the DNA is TGCGCCAGCAGCCGGGGACTAGGCGGCGGCACAGATACGCAGTATTTT. It translates to CASSRGLGGGTDTQYF.

V gene TRBV4-1 combines with J gene TRBJ2-2, with 10 bases lining up with TRBD2. V lost 0 bases, J lost 7 bases, and 5 bases stayed unmatched. CDR1 and CDR2 (germline): MGHRA, YSYEKL. The CDR3 has 16 amino acids. The CDR3: CASSQDPSGGSGELFF. CDR3 in DNA: TGCGCCAGCAGCCAAGATCCTAGCGGGGGAAGCGGGGAGCTGTTTTTT.

This chain links TRBV5-1 with TRBJ2-7; TRBD1 matches at 10 bases. Germline values: CDR1 SGHRS, CDR2 YFSETQ. V trimming: 4 bases; J trimming: 4 bases; junction bases outside the gene matches: 5. The CDR3 spans 14 residues. The CDR3 DNA is TGCGCCAGCAGCGGCGGGACAGGGGAATACGAGCAGTACTTC. This sequence encodes CASSGGTGEYEQYF.

V usage is TRBV10-3 and J usage is TRBJ2-1, with a possible D match to TRBD2 (5 bases). Germline V gives CDR1 ENHRY, CDR2 SYGVKD. This CDR3 has 13 residues. Deletions cut 6 bases from V and 10 bases from J, with 16 bases between. The CDR3 DNA sequence: TGTGCCATCAGCGGCCTAGCAAAGAACGAGCAGTTCTTC. Its protein is CAISGLAKNEQFF.

The V call is TRBV28, the J call TRBJ2-7; TRBD1 aligns across 7 bases. Germline V gene data show CDR1 as MDHEN and CDR2 as SYDVKM. With V trimmed by 6 bases and J by 3 bases, 8 bases remained unmatched. CDR3 length: 14 amino acids. The CDR3 region has the DNA TGTGCCAGCAGCTCCGGGACAGCAGACTACGAGCAGTACGTC. Translation: CASSSGTADYEQYV.

The chain carries TRBV5-1 and TRBJ2-1; 9 nucleotides align to TRBD2. The J segment lost 5 bases and the V segment lost 4 bases, leaving 4 bases of the junction unmatched. This CDR3 has 14 amino acids. Germline-derived CDR1 and CDR2 are SGHRS and YFSETQ. This CDR3 reads CASSAAGGDNEQFF. The CDR3 bases are TGCGCCAGCAGCGCGGCGGGGGGGGACAATGAGCAGTTCTTC. Variable domain in full (rest from reference TRBV5-1 and TRBJ2-1): KAGVTQTPRYLIKTRGQQVTLSCSPISGHRSVSWYQQTPGQGLQFLFEYFSETQRNKGNFPGRFSGRQFSNSRSEMNVSTLELGDSALYLCASSAAGGDNEQFFGPGTRLTVL.

A few counts support this clonotype. This sequence joins TRBV7-2 and TRBJ1-6; 9 positions match TRBD1. Per the germline V gene, CDR1 is SGHTA and CDR2 is FQGNSA. The CDR3 length is 14 residues. With V trimmed by 5 bases and J by 8 bases, 4 bases remained unmatched. The CDR3 DNA follows: TGTGCCAGCAGCCTACAGGGGGCTGATTCACCCCTCCACTTT. Its translation: CASSLQGADSPLHF. Together with reference TRBV7-2 and TRBJ1-6, the CDR3 gives the full variable domain: GAGVSQSPSNKVTEKGKDVELRCDPISGHTALYWYRQSLGQGLEFLIYFQGNSAPDKSGLPSDRFSAERTGGSVSTLTIQRTQQEDSAVYLCASSLQGADSPLHFGNGTRLTVT.

This clonotype has just a few counts. The chain has TRBV6-5 and TRBJ2-3; possible D gene TRBD2, 7 bases. The germline V gene has CDR1 MNHEY and CDR2 SVGAGI. This CDR3 region has 15 residues. Between the trimmed V and J ends, which lost 11 bases and 4 bases, there was a span of 22 bases. The CDR3 protein is CAPQAAGAAPDTQYF. CDR3 DNA: TGTGCCCCCCAGGCGGCGGGGGCCGCTCCAGATACGCAGTATTTT.

The chain carries TRBV27 and TRBJ1-2, with D perhaps matching TRBD1 (5 bases). Trimming stripped 10 bases from V and 0 bases from J, with 15 bases between. Germline values: CDR1 MNHEY, CDR2 SMNVEV (reference sequence). The CDR3 covers 14 residues. CDR3 in DNA: TGTGCCACGAAATCATCGACAGCTAACTATGGCTACACCTTC. Translated: CATKSSTANYGYTF.

Only a few counts were recorded for this clonotype. The J gene is TRBJ1-6, the V gene TRBV7-6, with TRBD1 matching over 9 bases. CDR1 and CDR2 from the germline V gene are SGHVS and FNYEAQ. The junction had 10 bases not matched to a gene; V was cut back by 5 bases and J by 14 bases. CDR3 length: 14 amino acids. For the CDR3, the DNA is TGTGCCAGCAGCCTGGGACAGGGTCTATCGACCCTCCACTTT. Translated, it gives CASSLGQGLSTLHF.

Only a few counts were recorded for this clonotype. The chain combines TRBV4-3 with TRBJ1-2, with 8 bases that match TRBD1. Germline CDR1 reads LGHNA; CDR2 reads YSLEER. The junction had 4 bases not matched to a gene; V was cut back by 2 bases and J by 5 bases. The CDR3 loop spans 14 amino acids. CDR3 sequence (DNA): TGCGCCAGCAGCCAACTCGGACAGGGATATGGCTACACCTTC. Protein: CASSQLGQGYGYTF.

This chain connects TRBV4-1 to TRBJ1-4; TRBD1 is a possible D gene (5 bases). V lost 4 bases and J 8 bases, leaving 17 bases between the germline ends. The germline CDR1 and CDR2 sequences are MGHRA and YSYEKL. The CDR3 has 15 residues. The CDR3 DNA is TGCGCCAGCAGCCCCCTCCCAGGGACCGAAGAAAAACTGTTTTTT. It specifies CASSPLPGTEEKLFF.

The CDR3 loop is CASLDPYSNQPQHF. The CDR3, as DNA: TGTGCCAGCCTGGACCCATATAGCAATCAGCCCCAGCATTTT. The chain combines TRBV2 with TRBJ1-5, with no clear D. The CDR3 runs 14 residues. The V end was cut by 8 bases, the J end by 0 bases, with 11 bases between. The germline V gene has CDR1 SNHLY and CDR2 FYNNEI.

This clonotype was found a few times. The junction departs from the called germline gene at one end, perhaps through a read error. The rearrangement joins TRBV3-1 to TRBJ1-2; D ambiguous. From germline, CDR1 is LGHDT and CDR2 YNNKEL (reference sequence). The CDR3 is 13 residues long. CDR3 nucleotides: TGTGCCAGCAGCCAAGATAGAGGGTATGACTACACCTTC. This encodes CASSQDRGYDYTF. Supplemented by reference TRBV3-1 and TRBJ1-2, the full variable domain reads DTAVSQTPKYLVTQMGNDKSIKCEQNLGHDTMYWYKQDSKKFLKIMFSYNNKELIINETVPNRFSPKSPDKAHLNLHINSLELGDSAVYFCASSQDRGYDYTFGSGTRLTVV.

The chain carries TRBV20-1 and TRBJ1-1, with 7 nucleotides matching TRBD1. Germline CDR1 and CDR2: DFQATT and SNEGSKA (reference sequence). This CDR3 comprises 13 residues. With 5 bases clipped from V and 6 bases from J, the junction kept 9 bases outside the gene matches. CDR3 residues: CSAEGGQSSEAFF. Written as DNA, the CDR3 is TGCAGTGCTGAGGGGGGACAGTCCTCTGAAGCTTTCTTT.

This clonotype was counted between two and nine times. The chain carries TRBV7-2 and TRBJ2-5, with a possible D match to TRBD1 (6 bases). Trimming pared 5 bases from V and 3 bases from J, leaving 13 bases between. CDR1 and CDR2 (germline): SGHTA, FQGNSA. CDR3 length: 14 residues. As DNA, the CDR3 is TGTGCCAGCAGCGGTAGTGGGGGCAAAGAGACCCAGTACTTC. Its protein is CASSGSGGKETQYF. The full variable domain, rest sourced from reference TRBV7-2 and TRBJ2-5, is GAGVSQSPSNKVTEKGKDVELRCDPISGHTALYWYRQSLGQGLEFLIYFQGNSAPDKSGLPSDRFSAERTGGSVSTLTIQRTQQEDSAVYLCASSGSGGKETQYFGPGTRLLVL.